Below, 5 T cell receptor beta chains from the same sample are listed, as sequenced in a study of blood T cells in healthy people across ages. The second PCR ran about 6 to 12 cycles with a sample-barcoded 5' primer and J-beta primers. TCRdb recomputed calls from the 5' RACE reads with MiXCR, one row per CDR3 protein. Among 790,000 or so distinct CDR3 sequences listed, 56% were seen once. The source material was blood. These receptors all come from a man aged 35-49 years in good health.

Here the CDR3 DNA reads TGTGCCAGCTCACAGGGGGCGTCGAGGGAGCAGTACTTC. Its protein product is CASSQGASREQYF. The V gene is TRBV18, the J gene TRBJ2-7, with 7 positions matching TRBD1. The CDR3 has 13 residues. The germline CDR1 and CDR2 sequences are KGHSH and LQKENI. The J segment lost 7 bases and the V segment lost 4 bases, leaving 7 bases of the junction unmatched.

The chain links TRBV20-1 to TRBJ2-1, with a possible D match to TRBD1 (5 bases). V dropped 6 bases and J dropped 6 bases, with 9 bases sitting between them. The V gene's germline CDR1 is DFQATT and CDR2 SNEGSKA (reference sequence). The CDR3 extends over 11 amino acids. The CDR3 DNA follows: TGCAGTGCAACCGACAGCAATGAGCAGTTCTTC. This encodes CSATDSNEQFF.

The chain employs TRBV12-3 or TRBV12-4 and TRBJ2-5; 7 bases match TRBD1. CDR3 length: 15 residues. V lost 3 bases to trimming and J lost 5 bases; unmatched junction nucleotides: 9. CDR3 coding DNA: TGTGCCAGCAGTTTCGGGACAGTCCCTGCGGAGACCCAGTACTTC. Protein: CASSFGTVPAETQYF.

Only a few counts were recorded for this clonotype. This chain connects TRBV7-2 to TRBJ2-5; 10 bases are a match to TRBD2. The CDR3 covers 14 residues. Germline-derived CDR1 and CDR2 are SGHTA and FQGNSA. With V trimmed by 9 bases and J by 5 bases, 9 bases remained unmatched. The CDR3 sequence: CASNLAGVVETQYF. CDR3 coding DNA: TGTGCCAGTAACCTAGCGGGAGTGGTGGAGACCCAGTACTTC.

The chain recombines TRBV3-1 with TRBJ2-2; possible D gene TRBD2, 6 bases. This CDR3 contains 15 residues. Germline V lookup: CDR1 LGHDT, CDR2 YNNKEL (reference sequence). V gave up 8 bases and J gave up 1 base, with 14 bases separating them. The CDR3, as DNA: TGTGCCAGCGGCGGTCATAGCGGGAACACCGGGGAGCTGTTTTTT. This codes for CASGGHSGNTGELFF.